A selection of T cell receptor beta chains follows, all from one sample in a study of blood T cell repertoires in COVID-19. Assay: immunoSEQ multiplex PCR; the TCRdb copy retains only in-frame clones and omits some. The sample consists of more than 250,000 clones, around 90% of them appearing once. Sequenced material: peripheral blood. The receptors were gathered from a woman aged 45-60 years with COVID-19, enrolled during active disease. The CDR3 runs from the conserved cysteine through the conserved F or W. A D gene is named only where the DNA matches it firmly. Some rows have no size entry. The others give once, few or many, or a class for an expanded clone.

j_call: TRBJ2-3
v_call: TRBV3-1/TRBV3-2
clone_size: -
d_call: -
cdr3_nt: TGTGCCAGCAGCCAAGCAGGGAGGTTGAGCACAGATACGCAGTATTTT
cdr3_aa: CASSQAGRLSTDTQYF

j_call: TRBJ2-7
v_call: TRBV9
clone_size: -
d_call: -
cdr3_nt: TGTGCCAGCAGCGTAGGTGAGGGAGACGGTTACGAGCAGTACTTC
cdr3_aa: CASSVGEGDGYEQYF

j_call: TRBJ2-5
v_call: TRBV19
clone_size: -
d_call: TRBD1
cdr3_nt: TGTGCCAGTAGCCTAACACGGGACAGGGTGACCCAGTACTTC
cdr3_aa: CASSLTRDRVTQYF

j_call: TRBJ2-2
v_call: TRBV5-1
clone_size: -
d_call: -
cdr3_nt: TGCGCCAGCAGCCTGCGGCCCCCGCTCGGGGAGCTGTTTTTT
cdr3_aa: CASSLRPPLGELFF

j_call: TRBJ1-3
v_call: TRBV5-1
clone_size: -
d_call: -
cdr3_nt: TGCGCCAGCAGCCAAAGCCCTGGAAACACCATATATTTT
cdr3_aa: CASSQSPGNTIYF

j_call: TRBJ2-1
v_call: TRBV27
clone_size: -
d_call: TRBD2
cdr3_nt: TGTGCCAGCAGTTTAGGAAGTGGCGGGAGGCCCAACAATGAGCAGTTCTTC
cdr3_aa: CASSLGSGGRPNNEQFF

j_call: TRBJ1-6
v_call: TRBV7-8
clone_size: -
d_call: TRBD1
cdr3_nt: TGTGCCAGCAGCTTATATGGACAGGAAAATTCACCCCTCCACTTT
cdr3_aa: CASSLYGQENSPLHF

j_call: TRBJ2-7
v_call: TRBV4-2
clone_size: -
d_call: -
cdr3_nt: TGTGCCAGCAGCCTCAACGGCGCACTATCCTACGAGCAGTACTTC
cdr3_aa: CASSLNGALSYEQYF

j_call: TRBJ2-5
v_call: TRBV15
clone_size: -
d_call: -
cdr3_nt: TGTGCCACCAGCAGAGATATCCAAGAGACCCAGTACTTC
cdr3_aa: CATSRDIQETQYF

j_call: TRBJ2-1
v_call: TRBV5-1
clone_size: -
d_call: -
cdr3_nt: TGCGCCAGCAGCTCAGGACAGACCTACAATGAGCAGTTCTTC
cdr3_aa: CASSSGQTYNEQFF

j_call: TRBJ1-6
v_call: TRBV7-2
clone_size: -
d_call: TRBD1
cdr3_nt: TGTGCCAGCAGCGAGGGACAGGTCAATAATTCACCCCTCCACTTT
cdr3_aa: CASSEGQVNNSPLHF

j_call: TRBJ2-1
v_call: TRBV29-1
clone_size: -
d_call: TRBD1
cdr3_nt: TGCAGCTCTGCCTCGGACAGGTACAATGAGCAGTTCTTC
cdr3_aa: CSSASDRYNEQFF

j_call: TRBJ2-3
v_call: TRBV29-1
clone_size: -
d_call: -
cdr3_nt: TGCAGCGTTGAGACTCCAACGGATACGCAGTATTTT
cdr3_aa: CSVETPTDTQYF

j_call: TRBJ1-1
v_call: TRBV3-1/TRBV3-2
clone_size: -
d_call: TRBD1
cdr3_nt: TGTGCCAGCAGCCGTACAGTGAACAGGGGAGAGTACACTGAAGCTTTCTTT
cdr3_aa: CASSRTVNRGEYTEAFF

j_call: TRBJ1-1
v_call: TRBV13
clone_size: once
d_call: TRBD1
cdr3_nt: TGTGCCAGCAGCTTTCTGGGACAGCTGAGCACTGAAGCTTTCTTT
cdr3_aa: CASSFLGQLSTEAFF

j_call: TRBJ2-1
v_call: TRBV18
clone_size: -
d_call: TRBD2
cdr3_nt: TGTGCCAGCTCACCACCGGGACTAGCGGGAGTCTACAATGAGCAGTTCTTC
cdr3_aa: CASSPPGLAGVYNEQFF

j_call: TRBJ1-5
v_call: TRBV13
clone_size: -
d_call: TRBD1
cdr3_nt: TGTGCCAGCAGCATACACAGGACAGGGGGTAGCAATCAGCCCCAGCATTTT
cdr3_aa: CASSIHRTGGSNQPQHF

j_call: TRBJ2-3
v_call: TRBV30
clone_size: -
d_call: -
cdr3_nt: TGTGCCTGGAGTGCCCCCCATTTAGATACGCAGTATTTT
cdr3_aa: CAWSAPHLDTQYF

j_call: TRBJ2-3
v_call: TRBV28
clone_size: -
d_call: TRBD1
cdr3_nt: TGTGCCAGCAGTTCAAAAAGGGACAGAGTTATCACAGATACGCAGTATTTT
cdr3_aa: CASSSKRDRVITDTQYF

j_call: TRBJ2-7
v_call: TRBV9
clone_size: -
d_call: -
cdr3_nt: TGTGCCAGCAGCGTAGCCGGGGTCCGGGGTGAGCAGTACTTC
cdr3_aa: CASSVAGVRGEQYF

j_call: TRBJ1-5
v_call: TRBV4-3
clone_size: -
d_call: -
cdr3_nt: TGCGCCAGCAGCCAAGAATGGGGGGTTGGGCAGCCCCAGCATTTT
cdr3_aa: CASSQEWGVGQPQHF

j_call: TRBJ2-7
v_call: TRBV7-8
clone_size: -
d_call: -
cdr3_nt: TGTGCCAGCAGCTTCCCAACTAGAAACGAGCAGTACTTC
cdr3_aa: CASSFPTRNEQYF

j_call: TRBJ2-5
v_call: TRBV12-3/TRBV12-4
clone_size: once
d_call: -
cdr3_nt: TGTGCCAGCAGCCCCGACAGGGAGACCCAGTACTTC
cdr3_aa: CASSPDRETQYF

j_call: TRBJ2-7
v_call: TRBV7-2
clone_size: -
d_call: TRBD1
cdr3_nt: TGTGCCAGCAGCTTAATGTGGGACAGGGGGGGTGAGCAGTACTTC
cdr3_aa: CASSLMWDRGGEQYF